This T cell receptor (beta chain) was sequenced for a study of CD8+CD57+ T cells in acquired aplastic anemia. Selection for sequencing was limited to patients who had shown CD8+CD57+ cell expansion by flow cytometry. Investigators profiled TCR beta VDJ and CDR3 from genomic DNA template. TCRdb re-called the reads through MiXCR, storing one row per CDR3 protein. The sample shows 180,000 or so distinct CDR3 sequences, over 40% of them seen only once. Germline V gene sequence: CDR1 SGHVS, CDR2 FNYEAQ. The CDR3 covers 14 residues. V gave up 6 bases and J gave up 4 bases, with 12 bases separating them. The chain combines TRBV7-6 with TRBJ1-4; a possible D gene is TRBD1 (5 bases). The TCR was taken from a human donor with aplastic anemia. Sequenced material: sorted CD4+, CD8+, or CD8+CD57+ T cells (not recorded which) from PBMCs. The chain's CDR3 is CASRRDLVNEKLFF. The DNA for the CDR3 is TGTGCCAGCAGAAGGGACCTTGTTAATGAAAAACTGTTTTTT.